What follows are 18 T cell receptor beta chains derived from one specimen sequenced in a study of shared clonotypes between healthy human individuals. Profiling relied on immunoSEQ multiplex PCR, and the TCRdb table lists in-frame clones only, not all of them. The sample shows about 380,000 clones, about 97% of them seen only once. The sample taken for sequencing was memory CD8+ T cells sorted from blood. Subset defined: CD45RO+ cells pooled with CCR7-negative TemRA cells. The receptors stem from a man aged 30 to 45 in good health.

In DNA form, the CDR3 reads TGTGCCAGCAGTCAAACGACACAGGGGGCGACTGAAGCTTTCTTT. Its protein is CASSQTTQGATEAFF. The V call is TRBV28, the J call TRBJ1-1; 9 bases line up with TRBD1. This CDR3 is 15 amino acids long. Trimming cost V 5 bases and J 5 bases; bases outside gene matches: 9. The germline V gene has CDR1 MDHEN and CDR2 SYDVKM. Complete variable domain (other parts from reference TRBV28 and TRBJ1-1): DVKVTQSSRYLVKRTGEKVFLECVQDMDHENMFWYRQDPGLGLRLIYFSYDVKMKEKGDIPEGYSVSREKKERFSLILESASTNQTSMYLCASSQTTQGATEAFFGQGTRLTVV.

The CDR3 loop is CASSIGDGGETQYF. As DNA, the CDR3 is TGTGCCAGCAGCATCGGGGACGGAGGAGAGACCCAGTACTTC. V is TRBV9 and J is TRBJ2-5, with D perhaps given as TRBD1 or TRBD2 (5 bases each). This CDR3 contains 14 residues. CDR1 SGDLS and CDR2 YYNGEE come from the germline V gene. Trimming left V 4 bases short and J 4 bases short, with 14 bases between.

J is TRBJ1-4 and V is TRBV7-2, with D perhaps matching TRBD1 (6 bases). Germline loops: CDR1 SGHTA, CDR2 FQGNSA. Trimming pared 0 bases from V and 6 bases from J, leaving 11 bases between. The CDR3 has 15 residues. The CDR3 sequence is CASSLARTVDEKLFF. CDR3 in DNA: TGTGCCAGCAGCTTAGCGAGGACAGTAGATGAAAAACTGTTTTTT.

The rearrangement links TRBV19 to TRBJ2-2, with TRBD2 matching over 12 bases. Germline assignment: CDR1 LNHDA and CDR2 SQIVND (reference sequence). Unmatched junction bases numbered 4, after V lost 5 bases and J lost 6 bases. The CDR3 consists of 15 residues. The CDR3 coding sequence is TGTGCCAGTAGTCCGAGACTAGCGGGGGCCGGGGAGCTGTTTTTT. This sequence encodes CASSPRLAGAGELFF.

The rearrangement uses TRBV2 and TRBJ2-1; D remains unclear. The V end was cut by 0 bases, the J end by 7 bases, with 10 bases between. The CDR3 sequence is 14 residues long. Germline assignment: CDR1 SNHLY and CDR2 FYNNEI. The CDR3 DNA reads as TGTGCCAGCAGTGAAGCGCTTTCGTGGAATGAGCAGTTCTTC. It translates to CASSEALSWNEQFF.

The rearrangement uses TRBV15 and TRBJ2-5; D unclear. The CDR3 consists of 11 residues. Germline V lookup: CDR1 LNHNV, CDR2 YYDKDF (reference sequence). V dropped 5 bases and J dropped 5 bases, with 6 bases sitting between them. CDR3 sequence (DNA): TGTGCCACCAGCTCGCGGGAGACCCAGTACTTC. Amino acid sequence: CATSSRETQYF.

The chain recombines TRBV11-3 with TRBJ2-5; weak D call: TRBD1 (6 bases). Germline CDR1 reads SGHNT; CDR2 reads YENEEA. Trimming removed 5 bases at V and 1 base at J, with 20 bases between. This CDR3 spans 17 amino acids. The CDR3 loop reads CASSPSPYRDPQETQYF. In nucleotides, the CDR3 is TGTGCCAGCAGCCCCTCCCCTTACAGGGACCCCCAAGAGACCCAGTACTTC.

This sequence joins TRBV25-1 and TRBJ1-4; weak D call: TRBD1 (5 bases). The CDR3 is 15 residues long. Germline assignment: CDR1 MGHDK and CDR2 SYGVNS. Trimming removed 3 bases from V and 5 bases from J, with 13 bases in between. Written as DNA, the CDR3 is TGTGCCAGCAGTGATCCGACAGCGCCAAATGAAAAACTGTTTTTT. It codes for CASSDPTAPNEKLFF. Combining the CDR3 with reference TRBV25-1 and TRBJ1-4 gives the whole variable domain EADIYQTPRYLVIGTGKKITLECSQTMGHDKMYWYQQDPGMELHLIHYSYGVNSTEKGDLSSESTVSRIRTEHFPLTLESARPSHTSQYLCASSDPTAPNEKLFFGSGTQLSVL.

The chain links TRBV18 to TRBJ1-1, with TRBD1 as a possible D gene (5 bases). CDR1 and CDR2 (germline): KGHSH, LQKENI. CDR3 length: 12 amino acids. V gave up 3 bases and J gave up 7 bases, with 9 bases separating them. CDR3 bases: TGTGCCAGCTCACCTAGGGACGGTGAAGCTTTCTTT. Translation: CASSPRDGEAFF.

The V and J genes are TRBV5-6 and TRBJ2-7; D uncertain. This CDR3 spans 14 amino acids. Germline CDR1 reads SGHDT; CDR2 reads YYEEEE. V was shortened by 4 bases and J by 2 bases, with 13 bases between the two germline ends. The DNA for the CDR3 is TGTGCCAGCAGCCGACTTGACGGCGCCTACGAGCAGTACTTC. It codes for CASSRLDGAYEQYF. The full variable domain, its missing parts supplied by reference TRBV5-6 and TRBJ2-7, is DAGVTQSPTHLIKTRGQQVTLRCSPKSGHDTVSWYQQALGQGPQFIFQYYEEEERQRGNFPDRFSGHQFPNYSSELNVNALLLGDSALYLCASSRLDGAYEQYFGPGTRLTVT.

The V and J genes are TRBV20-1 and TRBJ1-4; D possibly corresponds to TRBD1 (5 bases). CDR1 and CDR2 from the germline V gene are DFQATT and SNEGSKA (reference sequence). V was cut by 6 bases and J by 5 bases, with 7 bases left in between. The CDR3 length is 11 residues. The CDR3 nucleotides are TGCAGTGCCCCAGGGAATGAAAAACTGTTTTTT. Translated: CSAPGNEKLFF.

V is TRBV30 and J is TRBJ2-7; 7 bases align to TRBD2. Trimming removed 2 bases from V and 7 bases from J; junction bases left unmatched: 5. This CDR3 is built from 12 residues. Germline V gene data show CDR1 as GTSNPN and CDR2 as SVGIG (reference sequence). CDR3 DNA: TGTGCCTGGAGTTTACACGGGGGGGAGCAGTACTTC. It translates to CAWSLHGGEQYF.

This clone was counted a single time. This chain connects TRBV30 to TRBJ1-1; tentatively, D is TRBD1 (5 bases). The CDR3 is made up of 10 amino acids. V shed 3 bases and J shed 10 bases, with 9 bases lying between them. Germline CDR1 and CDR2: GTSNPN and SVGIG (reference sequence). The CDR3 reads CAWSAGVAFF. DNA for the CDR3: TGTGCCTGGAGCGCGGGGGTAGCTTTCTTT. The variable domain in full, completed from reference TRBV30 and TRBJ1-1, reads SQTIHQWPATLVQPVGSPLSLECTVEGTSNPNLYWYRQAAGRGLQLLFYSVGIGQISSEVPQNLSASRPQDRQFILSSKKLLLSDSGFYLCAWSAGVAFFGQGTRLTVV.

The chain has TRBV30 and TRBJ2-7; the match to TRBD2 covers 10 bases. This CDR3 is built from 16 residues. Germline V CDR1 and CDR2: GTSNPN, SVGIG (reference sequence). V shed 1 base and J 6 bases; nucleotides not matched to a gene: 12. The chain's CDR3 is CAWSGPLVSGRSEQYF. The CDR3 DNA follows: TGTGCCTGGAGTGGACCCCTAGTTAGCGGGAGGAGCGAGCAGTACTTC.

CDR3: CASSLLNRGRKETQYF. Here the CDR3 DNA reads TGCGCCAGCAGCTTGCTCAACAGGGGGCGAAAAGAGACCCAGTACTTC. The rearrangement joins TRBV5-1 to TRBJ2-5; 9 positions agree with TRBD1. There are 16 residues in the CDR3. V lost 1 base to trimming and J lost 3 bases; unmatched junction nucleotides: 7. CDR1 and CDR2 from the germline V gene are SGHRS and YFSETQ.

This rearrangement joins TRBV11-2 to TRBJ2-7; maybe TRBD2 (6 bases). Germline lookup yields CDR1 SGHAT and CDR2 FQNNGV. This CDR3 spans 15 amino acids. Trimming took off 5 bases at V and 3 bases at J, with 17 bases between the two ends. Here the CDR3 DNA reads TGTGCCAGCAGCGGTCGGGACTCCGGGTACTACGAGCAGTACTTC. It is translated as CASSGRDSGYYEQYF. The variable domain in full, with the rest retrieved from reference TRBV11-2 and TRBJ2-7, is EAGVAQSPRYKIIEKRQSVAFWCNPISGHATLYWYQQILGQGPKLLIQFQNNGVVDDSQLPKDRFSAERLKGVDSTLKIQPAKLEDSAVYLCASSGRDSGYYEQYFGPGTRLTVT.

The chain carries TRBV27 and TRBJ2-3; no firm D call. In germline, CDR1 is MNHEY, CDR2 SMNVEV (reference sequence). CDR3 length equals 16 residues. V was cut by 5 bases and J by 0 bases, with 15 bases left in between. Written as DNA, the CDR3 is TGTGCCAGCAGTCCCGGACGTACCTCTAGCACAGATACGCAGTATTTT. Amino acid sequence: CASSPGRTSSTDTQYF.

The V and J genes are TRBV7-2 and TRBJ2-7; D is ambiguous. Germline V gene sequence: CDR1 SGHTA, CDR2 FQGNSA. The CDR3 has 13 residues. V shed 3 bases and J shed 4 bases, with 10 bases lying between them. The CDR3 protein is CASSLYRTYEQYF. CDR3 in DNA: TGTGCCAGCAGCTTGTACAGAACTTACGAGCAGTACTTC.